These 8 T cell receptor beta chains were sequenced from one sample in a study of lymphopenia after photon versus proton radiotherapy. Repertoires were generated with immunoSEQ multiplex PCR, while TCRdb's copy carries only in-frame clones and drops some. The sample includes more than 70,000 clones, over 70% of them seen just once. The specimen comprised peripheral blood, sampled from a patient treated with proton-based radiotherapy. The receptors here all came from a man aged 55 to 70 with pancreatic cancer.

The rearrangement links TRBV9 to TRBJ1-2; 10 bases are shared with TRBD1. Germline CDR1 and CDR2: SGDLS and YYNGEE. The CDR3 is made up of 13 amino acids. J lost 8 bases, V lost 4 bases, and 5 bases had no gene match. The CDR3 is CASSTTGGYGYTF. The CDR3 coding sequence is TGTGCCAGCAGCACGACAGGGGGCTACGGCTACACCTTC.

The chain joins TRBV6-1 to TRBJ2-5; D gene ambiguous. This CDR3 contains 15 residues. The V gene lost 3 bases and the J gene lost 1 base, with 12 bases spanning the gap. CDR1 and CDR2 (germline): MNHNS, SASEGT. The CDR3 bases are TGTGCCAGCAGTGACCCCCTATTTAGCCAAGAGACCCAGTACTTC. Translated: CASSDPLFSQETQYF.

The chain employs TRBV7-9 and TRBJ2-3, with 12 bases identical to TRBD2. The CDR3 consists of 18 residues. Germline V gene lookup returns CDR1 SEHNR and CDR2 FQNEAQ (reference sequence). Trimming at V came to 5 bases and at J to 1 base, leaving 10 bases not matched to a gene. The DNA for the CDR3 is TGTGCCAGCAGCACCACCCTAGCGGGAGGGCCGGGCACAGATACGCAGTATTTT. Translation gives CASSTTLAGGPGTDTQYF.

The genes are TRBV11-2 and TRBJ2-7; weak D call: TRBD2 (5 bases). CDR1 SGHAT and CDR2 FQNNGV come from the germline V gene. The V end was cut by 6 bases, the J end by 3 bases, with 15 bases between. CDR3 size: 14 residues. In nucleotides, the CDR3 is TGTGCCAGCAGTCTAGAAGGGAGTTACTACGAGCAGTACTTC. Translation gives CASSLEGSYYEQYF.

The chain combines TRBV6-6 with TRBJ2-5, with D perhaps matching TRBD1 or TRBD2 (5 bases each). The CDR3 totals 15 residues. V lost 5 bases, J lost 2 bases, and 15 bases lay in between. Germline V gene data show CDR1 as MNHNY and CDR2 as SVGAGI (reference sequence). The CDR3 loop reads CASSLWVGEQETQYF. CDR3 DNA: TGTGCCAGCAGTCTTTGGGTGGGGGAACAAGAGACCCAGTACTTC.

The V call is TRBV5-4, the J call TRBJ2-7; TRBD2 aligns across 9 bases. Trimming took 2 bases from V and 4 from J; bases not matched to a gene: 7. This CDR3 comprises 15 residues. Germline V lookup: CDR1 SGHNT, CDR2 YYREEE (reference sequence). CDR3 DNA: TGTGCCAGCAGCTTTGATAGCGGGAGCTATTACGAGCAGTACTTC. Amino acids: CASSFDSGSYYEQYF.

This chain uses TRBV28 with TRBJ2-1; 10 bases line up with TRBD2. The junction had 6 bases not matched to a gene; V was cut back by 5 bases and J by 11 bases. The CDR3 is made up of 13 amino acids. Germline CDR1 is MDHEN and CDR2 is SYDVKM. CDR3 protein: CASSISGRNQQFF. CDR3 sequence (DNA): TGTGCCAGCAGTATTAGCGGGAGGAATCAGCAGTTCTTC.

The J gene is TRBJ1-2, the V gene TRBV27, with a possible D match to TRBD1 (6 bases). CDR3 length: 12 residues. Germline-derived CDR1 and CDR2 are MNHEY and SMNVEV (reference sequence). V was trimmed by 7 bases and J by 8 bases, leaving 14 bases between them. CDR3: CASTGQYGGYTF. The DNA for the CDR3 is TGTGCCAGCACCGGACAGTACGGAGGCTACACCTTC.